This T cell receptor (beta chain) emerged from a study of blood T cells in healthy people across ages. Samples each had at least 6 micrograms of total RNA extracted. A second 7 to 11 cycle PCR used barcoded and J-beta primers. Via MiXCR, TCRdb re-called the 5' RACE reads, giving one row per CDR3 protein. The sample has around 1,500,000 distinct CDR3 sequences, around two fifths seen once. This CDR3 is 13 amino acids long. Germline loops: CDR1 SQVTM, CDR2 ANQGSEA. This sequence originates from a young woman in good health. V and J are TRBV29-1 and TRBJ2-5, with a possible D match to TRBD2 (6 bases). Matching the DNA end better, TRBJ2-7 makes the J call doubtful. The sample consisted of blood. The CDR3 loop is CSVGDGGRHEQYF. The CDR3 DNA reads as TGCAGCGTTGGGGACGGAGGGAGACACGAGCAGTACTTC.